These 8 T cell receptor beta chains were sequenced from one sample in a study of T cell responses to AZD1222 COVID-19 vaccine. Using immunoSEQ multiplex PCR, the repertoire was profiled, and TCRdb retains in-frame clones only, with some absent. The data contain 130,000 or so clones, 89% of them seen just once; the ten biggest clones take up approximately 8.8%. The specimen comprised peripheral blood, sampled 28 days after the second AZD1222 dose. The source of these receptors is an adult who received the AZD1222 COVID-19 vaccine.

The J gene is TRBJ1-2, the V gene TRBV18; D unresolved. V gave up 1 base and J gave up 8 bases, with 14 bases separating them. This CDR3 is 14 amino acids long. From germline, CDR1 is KGHSH and CDR2 LQKENI. CDR3 sequence reads: CASSPRGALEGYTF. The CDR3 nucleotides read TGTGCCAGCTCACCACGGGGAGCCCTAGAGGGCTACACCTTC.

This chain links TRBV29-1 with TRBJ1-1; a weak D match, TRBD1 (5 bases). The length of the CDR3 is 11 residues. Germline V gene data show CDR1 as SQVTM and CDR2 as ANQGSEA. V shed 5 bases and J shed 3 bases, with 7 bases lying between them. Here the CDR3 reads CSVRGDTEAFF. The CDR3 DNA follows: TGCAGCGTTCGGGGGGACACTGAAGCTTTCTTT.

The chain employs TRBV7-2 and TRBJ2-5; D possibly corresponds to TRBD2 (5 bases). V shed 4 bases and J shed 4 bases, with 16 bases lying between them. CDR3 length: 15 amino acids. Germline V CDR1 and CDR2: SGHTA, FQGNSA. The CDR3 DNA reads TGTGCCAGCAGCTCTCGGACCGGGGTCGGAGAGACCCAGTACTTC. The encoded protein is CASSSRTGVGETQYF.

The rearrangement uses TRBV6-5 and TRBJ2-3, with D unclear. The CDR3 loop spans 12 amino acids. CDR1 is MNHEY, CDR2 SVGAGI, per germline. Trimming pared 11 bases from V and 3 bases from J, leaving 12 bases between. DNA of the CDR3: TGTGCCGCGGTATCCAGGACAGATACGCAGTATTTT. It encodes CAAVSRTDTQYF.

This sequence joins TRBV7-8 and TRBJ2-7, with TRBD2 as a possible D gene (6 bases). This CDR3 is built from 15 residues. The V and J ends lost 3 bases and 1 base respectively, with 13 bases between them. CDR1 SGHVS and CDR2 FQNEAQ come from the germline V gene. CDR3 protein: CASSLGGSGSYEQYF. The CDR3 nucleotides are TGTGCCAGCAGCTTGGGGGGATCCGGTTCCTACGAGCAGTACTTC.

The chain is built from TRBV27 and TRBJ1-6; tentative D call: TRBD1 (6 bases). V lost 6 bases and J lost 8, with 11 bases in between. Germline lookup yields CDR1 MNHEY and CDR2 SMNVEV (reference sequence). CDR3 length: 13 residues. CDR3 in DNA: TGTGCCAGCAGGGACAGTTTCTATTCACCCCTCCACTTT. Its translation: CASRDSFYSPLHF.

This chain uses TRBV12-5 with TRBJ2-7; TRBD1 matches 10 bases. The CDR3 runs 14 residues. With V trimmed by 4 bases and J by 2 bases, 2 bases remained unmatched. Germline assignment: CDR1 LGHNT and CDR2 FRNRAP. CDR3 DNA: TGTGCTAGTGGTTCCGGACAGGGGGCCTACGAGCAGTACTTC. It is translated as CASGSGQGAYEQYF.

This clone was detected once. This sequence joins TRBV4-2 and TRBJ1-1; unclear D gene. The CDR3 has 12 amino acids. V dropped 8 bases and J dropped 3 bases, with 10 bases sitting between them. Germline V gives CDR1 LGHNA, CDR2 YNFKEQ. The CDR3 loop reads CASGRVDTEAFF. The CDR3, as DNA: TGTGCCAGCGGGCGGGTAGACACTGAAGCTTTCTTT.